These 28 T cell receptor beta chains share one sample of origin, sequenced in a study of human T cells and chemical hapten exposure. One entry per CDR3 protein, called by TCRdb with MiXCR from the RACE reads. This table has around 160,000 distinct CDR3 sequences, roughly 15% appearing once. Stated time point: patch test 1, 2 weeks after DPC sensitization. Documented treatment: therapeutic diphenylcyclopropenone sensitization with weekly scalp DPC. The sequencing used whole blood, collected in connection with sensitization to the hapten diphenylcyclopropenone (DPC). All receptors derive from a woman in her 30s with alopecia areata. Some clones in this sample may be carry-over from other donors' samples.

The V gene is TRBV7-8, the J gene TRBJ1-6; D is unresolved. This CDR3 is 14 amino acids long. Trimming pared 7 bases from V and 0 bases from J, leaving 7 bases between. Germline CDR1 reads SGHVS; CDR2 reads FQNEAQ. The CDR3: CASTEGSYNSPLHF. For the CDR3, the DNA is TGTGCCAGCACAGAGGGCTCCTATAATTCACCCCTCCACTTT. Supplemented by reference TRBV7-8 and TRBJ1-6, the full variable domain reads GAGVSQSPRYKVAKRGQDVALRCDPISGHVSLFWYQQALGQGPEFLTYFQNEAQLDKSGLPSDRFFAERPEGSVSTLKIQRTQQEDSAVYLCASTEGSYNSPLHFGNGTRLTVT.

This clonotype was recorded a few times. The chain carries TRBV7-2 and TRBJ2-3; D might be TRBD2 (6 bases). CDR1 SGHTA and CDR2 FQGNSA come from the germline V gene. Trimming shortened V by 8 bases and J by 0 bases, and 18 bases separated the two germline ends. The CDR3 covers 16 residues. CDR3 DNA: TGTGCCAGCTCACCGGGAGAAACCCCTAGCACAGATACGCAGTATTTT. Amino acid sequence: CASSPGETPSTDTQYF.

The J gene is TRBJ2-3, the V gene TRBV29-1; a possible D gene is TRBD1 (5 bases). Trimming shortened V by 6 bases and J by 7 bases, and 20 bases separated the two germline ends. Germline V gene sequence: CDR1 SQVTM, CDR2 ANQGSEA. The CDR3 is 14 amino acids. This CDR3 is CSVTILTGPNTQYF. The CDR3 coding sequence is TGCAGCGTGACGATACTAACAGGCCCCAATACGCAGTATTTT.

This clonotype showed up many times. This chain connects TRBV6-5 to TRBJ1-1; D may be TRBD1 (6 bases). The V and J ends lost 6 bases and 6 bases respectively, with 20 bases between them. The CDR3 sequence is 15 residues long. The germline V gene encodes CDR1 MNHEY and CDR2 SVGAGI. This CDR3 is CASRELDRINPEAFF. The DNA of the CDR3 is TGTGCCAGCAGGGAGCTCGACAGGATTAACCCTGAAGCTTTCTTT.

This clonotype appeared a few times. V gene TRBV7-6 combines with J gene TRBJ2-6, with a weak D call TRBD1 (5 bases). Trimming removed 5 bases at V and 0 bases at J, with 17 bases between. CDR1 is SGHVS, CDR2 FNYEAQ, per germline. The CDR3 length is 18 residues. The chain's CDR3 is CASSPRQKLSSGANVLTF. The CDR3 bases are TGTGCCAGCAGCCCACGACAGAAACTCAGCTCTGGGGCCAACGTCCTGACTTTC. The entire variable domain, with the rest obtained from reference TRBV7-6 and TRBJ2-6, is as follows: GAGVSQSPRYKVTKRGQDVALRCDPISGHVSLYWYRQALGQGPEFLTYFNYEAQQDKSGLPNDRFSAERPEGSISTLTIQRTEQRDSAMYRCASSPRQKLSSGANVLTFGAGSRLTVL.

This sequence joins TRBV5-1 and TRBJ1-6, with D possibly TRBD1 on 6 matching bases. V lost 3 bases and J 5 bases, leaving 15 bases between the germline ends. The CDR3 is made up of 16 amino acids. Per the germline V gene, CDR1 is SGHRS and CDR2 is YFSETQ. DNA for the CDR3: TGCGCCAGCAGCTGGACCGGGGGGCTCGATAATTCACCCCTCCACTTT. Its protein product is CASSWTGGLDNSPLHF.

V and J are TRBV6-2 or TRBV6-3 and TRBJ1-5; D ambiguous. Per the germline V gene, CDR1 is MNHEY and CDR2 is SVGEGT. V lost 0 bases and J lost 3, with 9 bases in between. The CDR3 loop spans 15 amino acids. In DNA, the CDR3 is TGTGCCAGCAGTTACTCGGCGACCCACAATCAGCCCCAGCATTTT. Residues: CASSYSATHNQPQHF.

This rearrangement joins TRBV10-2 to TRBJ1-5; 7 positions agree with TRBD1. With 4 bases clipped from V and 4 bases from J, the junction kept 1 base outside the gene matches. Germline loops: CDR1 WSHSY, CDR2 SAAADI. This CDR3 is built from 13 residues. The DNA of the CDR3 is TGCGCCAGCAGTGGCAGGGGGAATCAGCCCCAGCATTTT. Residues: CASSGRGNQPQHF.

V usage is TRBV7-6 and J usage is TRBJ2-7; 9 bases are shared with TRBD1. V lost 0 bases to trimming and J lost 6 bases; unmatched junction nucleotides: 6. The CDR3 spans 15 residues. Per the germline V gene, CDR1 is SGHVS and CDR2 is FNYEAQ. For the CDR3, the DNA is TGTGCCAGCAGCTTAGCGGGACAGGGTGGAGGCGAGCAGTACTTC. It is translated as CASSLAGQGGGEQYF.

This sequence joins TRBV11-1 and TRBJ1-1, with D possibly TRBD1 on 6 matching bases. The CDR3 loop spans 13 amino acids. Germline V gene sequence: CDR1 SGHAT, CDR2 FQDESV (reference sequence). V gave up 5 bases and J gave up 1 base, with 8 bases separating them. This CDR3 is CASSRQENTEAFF. The CDR3 DNA reads as TGTGCCAGCAGCCGACAGGAGAACACTGAAGCTTTCTTT.

This clonotype was counted between two and nine times. The gene calls are TRBV7-9 and TRBJ2-5; D is perhaps TRBD2 (6 bases). The germline V gene has CDR1 SEHNR and CDR2 FQNEAQ (reference sequence). Deletions cut 5 bases from V and 3 bases from J, with 13 bases between. The CDR3 is 14 amino acids. In DNA, the CDR3 is TGTGCCAGCAGCCTCCGGGACTCGAAAGAGACCCAGTACTTC. This translates into CASSLRDSKETQYF.

The chain links TRBV29-1 to TRBJ2-2, with D tentatively TRBD1 or TRBD2 (5 bases each). Germline assignment: CDR1 SQVTM and CDR2 ANQGSEA. Trimming shortened V by 5 bases and J by 0 bases, and 10 bases separated the two germline ends. The CDR3 totals 14 residues. CDR3 protein: CSVLGTANTGELFF. CDR3 nucleotide sequence: TGCAGCGTTCTTGGGACCGCGAACACCGGGGAGCTGTTTTTT.

This rearrangement joins TRBV29-1 to TRBJ1-5, with a possible D match to TRBD1 (5 bases). The CDR3 is 13 residues long. From germline, CDR1 is SQVTM and CDR2 ANQGSEA. V was trimmed by 4 bases and J by 5 bases, leaving 12 bases between them. The CDR3 DNA follows: TGCAGCGTTGGCGATGGGGGAGATCAGCCCCAGCATTTT. This codes for CSVGDGGDQPQHF.

The table lists this clonotype with many counts. The genes are TRBV10-3 and TRBJ2-7; D unclear. The germline CDR1 and CDR2 sequences are ENHRY and SYGVKD. Trimming removed 0 bases at V and 3 bases at J, with 9 bases between. The CDR3 sequence is 14 residues long. CDR3 residues: CAISESRIIYEQYF. The CDR3 DNA sequence: TGTGCCATCAGTGAGTCACGAATAATCTACGAGCAGTACTTC.

This clonotype has a count of ten or more. This sequence joins TRBV7-2 and TRBJ2-5; no firm D call. The CDR3 sequence is 13 residues long. Per germline, CDR1 SGHTA and CDR2 FQGNSA. V was shortened by 1 base and J by 1 base, with 4 bases between the two germline ends. CDR3 in amino acids: CASSLGIQETQYF. The CDR3 coding sequence is TGTGCCAGCAGCTTAGGTATCCAAGAGACCCAGTACTTC.

This clonotype was detected a few times. The CDR3 DNA reads as TGCGCCAGCAGCCAAGATTGGGGGCTCCCCTACGAGCAGTACTTC. This encodes CASSQDWGLPYEQYF. The rearrangement joins TRBV4-1 to TRBJ2-7; D might be TRBD1 (6 bases). With 0 bases removed from V and 2 bases from J, the gap between germline ends came to 11 bases. Germline loops: CDR1 MGHRA, CDR2 YSYEKL. CDR3 size: 15 residues.

This clonotype showed up many times. The chain has TRBV6-2 or TRBV6-3 and TRBJ2-6; D perhaps matches TRBD2 (6 bases). Looked up from germline, CDR1 is MNHEY and CDR2 is SVGEGT. The CDR3 contains 18 residues. V lost 0 bases and J 0 bases, leaving 12 bases between the germline ends. DNA of the CDR3: TGTGCCAGCAGTTACTCTCAGCGGGCGATCTCTGGGGCCAACGTCCTGACTTTC. It is translated as CASSYSQRAISGANVLTF.

The chain joins TRBV25-1 to TRBJ1-1; D is unclear. Germline V gives CDR1 MGHDK, CDR2 SYGVNS. CDR3 length equals 13 residues. DNA for the CDR3: TGTACCACCCAACCCCCGTCGAGTACTGAAGCTTTCTTT. Residues: CTTQPPSSTEAFF.

This chain joins TRBV7-9 and TRBJ2-1; D is possibly TRBD2 (5 bases). The CDR3 extends over 13 amino acids. CDR1 and CDR2 (germline): SEHNR, FQNEAQ (reference sequence). V lost 2 bases and J lost 14, with 16 bases in between. The CDR3 bases are TGTGCCAGCAGCTTATTTTTTAGGACTCGGGAGTTCTTC. Amino acids: CASSLFFRTREFF.

This clonotype was seen only a few times. The J gene is TRBJ2-3, the V gene TRBV20-1; TRBD1 matches 10 bases. The CDR3 totals 14 residues. Germline V CDR1 and CDR2: DFQATT, SNEGSKA (reference sequence). V lost 5 bases and J lost 5; bases outside the gene matches: 7. The CDR3 nucleotides are TGCAGTGCTCCTGACAGGGGGCAGGGAGATACGCAGTATTTT. This encodes CSAPDRGQGDTQYF.

J is TRBJ1-2 and V is TRBV20-1; D uncertain. This CDR3 contains 12 residues. V was trimmed by 2 bases and J by 1 base, leaving 5 bases between them. Germline-derived CDR1 and CDR2 are DFQATT and SNEGSKA (reference sequence). The CDR3: CSARTVNYGYTF. CDR3 coding DNA: TGCAGTGCTAGAACGGTTAACTATGGCTACACCTTC.

The chain links TRBV21-1 to TRBJ2-7; no check of the table's D call, TRBD1, against the DNA was made. TRBV21-1 is classified as a pseudogene. CDR3 length: 16 residues. Here the CDR3 DNA reads TGTGCCAGCACAACATCCGGGACAAATTTCGCCTACGAGCAGTACTTC. This translates into CASTTSGTNFAYEQYF.

The table lists this clonotype with a few counts. The chain carries TRBV3-1 and TRBJ1-2; D might be TRBD1 (6 bases). Germline V lookup: CDR1 LGHDT, CDR2 YNNKEL (reference sequence). The CDR3 contains 16 residues. The germline V and J ends were trimmed by 0 bases and 4 bases, with 15 bases remaining between them. The CDR3 DNA follows: TGTGCCAGCAGCCAAGACAGGGGAGCCTCGGGCTATGGCTACACCTTC. Protein: CASSQDRGASGYGYTF.

This clonotype has a handful of counts. V and J are TRBV3-1 and TRBJ2-1; 7 nucleotides align to TRBD2. Germline-derived CDR1 and CDR2 are LGHDT and YNNKEL (reference sequence). Trimming took 4 bases from V and 8 from J; bases not matched to a gene: 8. CDR3 length: 14 residues. The CDR3 sequence is CASSLMTSNDEQFF. The CDR3 DNA reads TGTGCCAGCAGCCTCATGACTAGCAACGATGAGCAGTTCTTC.

The chain employs TRBV9 and TRBJ2-7; 9 bases are shared with TRBD1. J gave up 3 bases and V 4 bases, and 5 bases lay outside the gene matches. This CDR3 spans 14 amino acids. Germline V gene sequence: CDR1 SGDLS, CDR2 YYNGEE. This CDR3 reads CASSSTTGGYEQYF. CDR3 nucleotide sequence: TGTGCCAGCAGCTCGACGACAGGGGGCTACGAGCAGTACTTC.

In its sample, this clonotype was seen a few times. The chain joins TRBV4-2 to TRBJ2-3, with a possible D match to TRBD2 (6 bases). Between the trimmed V and J ends, which lost 4 bases and 1 base, there was a span of 12 bases. The CDR3 is 15 amino acids. CDR1 is LGHNA, CDR2 YNFKEQ, per germline. The CDR3 loop reads CASSPVAEGTDTQYF. Here the CDR3 DNA reads TGTGCCAGCAGCCCCGTAGCGGAAGGCACAGATACGCAGTATTTT.

This chain connects TRBV4-2 to TRBJ2-3, with a tentative D call TRBD2 (5 bases). Germline V gene lookup returns CDR1 LGHNA and CDR2 YNFKEQ. This CDR3 contains 14 residues. V was shortened by 0 bases and J by 6 bases, with 10 bases between the two germline ends. CDR3 coding DNA: TGTGCCAGCAGCCAAGATTTTCGAGGGGATACGCAGTATTTT. Amino acid sequence: CASSQDFRGDTQYF.

This clonotype was seen at least ten times. The rearrangement joins TRBV18 to TRBJ2-4; TRBD2 is a possible D gene (5 bases). V was clipped by 3 bases and J by 7 bases, with 13 bases between them. The CDR3 contains 14 residues. Germline V gives CDR1 KGHSH, CDR2 LQKENI. The CDR3, as DNA: TGTGCCAGCTCACCGGACGGGGTGACCAACATTCAGTACTTC. It codes for CASSPDGVTNIQYF.